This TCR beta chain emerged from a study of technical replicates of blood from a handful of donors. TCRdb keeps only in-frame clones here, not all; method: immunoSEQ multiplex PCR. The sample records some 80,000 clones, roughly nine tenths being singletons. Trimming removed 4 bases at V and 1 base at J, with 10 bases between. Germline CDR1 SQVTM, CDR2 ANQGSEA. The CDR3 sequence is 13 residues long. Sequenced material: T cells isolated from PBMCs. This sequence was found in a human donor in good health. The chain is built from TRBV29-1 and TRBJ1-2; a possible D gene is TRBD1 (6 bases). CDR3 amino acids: CSVGGGHNYGYTF. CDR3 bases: TGCAGCGTTGGGGGGGGCCATAACTATGGCTACACCTTC. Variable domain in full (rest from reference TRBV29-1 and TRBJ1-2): SAVISQKPSRDICQRGTSLTIQCQVDSQVTMMFWYRQQPGQSLTLIATANQGSEATYESGFVIDKFPISRPNLTFSTLTVSNMSPEDSSIYLCSVGGGHNYGYTFGSGTRLTVV.